The 12 T cell receptor beta chains presented below share a single source sample, sequenced in a study of blood T cell repertoires in COVID-19. Libraries were prepared by immunoSEQ multiplex PCR; TCRdb keeps only in-frame clonotypes and omits some of them. This table has under 300,000 clones, about 89% appearing once. Sequenced material: PBMCs or T cells enriched from blood (not recorded which). These receptors were obtained from a man aged 35-49 years who had recovered from COVID-19.

This rearrangement joins TRBV15 to TRBJ2-1; D unresolved. The germline V gene encodes CDR1 LNHNV and CDR2 YYDKDF (reference sequence). The CDR3 extends over 16 amino acids. Trimming pared 1 base from V and 0 bases from J, leaving 10 bases between. The CDR3 nucleotides read TGTGCCACCAGCAGAGTAGGAAGGAGCTCCTACAATGAGCAGTTCTTC. Protein product: CATSRVGRSSYNEQFF.

The table lists this clone with a few counts. This chain uses TRBV5-1 with TRBJ1-1; D call uncertain. The V and J ends lost 5 bases and 4 bases respectively, with 9 bases between them. The germline CDR1 and CDR2 sequences are SGHRS and YFSETQ. The CDR3 has 12 amino acids. The CDR3 here is CASRVEGTEAFF. CDR3 in DNA: TGCGCCAGCAGGGTTGAGGGCACTGAAGCTTTCTTT.

The V and J genes are TRBV11-3 and TRBJ2-7; TRBD1 might be the D (6 bases). The V end lost 3 bases, the J end lost 0 bases, and 15 bases lay between the germline ends. This CDR3 spans 16 amino acids. CDR1 and CDR2 (germline): SGHNT, YENEEA. CDR3 nucleotides: TGTGCCAGCAGCTTTTTATCAGGGGCGAGCTCCTACGAGCAGTACTTC. It encodes CASSFLSGASSYEQYF.

The CDR3 protein is CASSQASRGMGYNEQFF. For the CDR3, the DNA is TGCGCCAGCAGCCAAGCCTCACGGGGGATGGGGTACAATGAGCAGTTCTTC. The rearrangement links TRBV4-1 to TRBJ2-1; D is perhaps TRBD2 (6 bases). The CDR3 totals 17 residues. Per germline, CDR1 MGHRA and CDR2 YSYEKL. The V gene lost 1 base and the J gene lost 4 bases, with 17 bases spanning the gap.

V usage is TRBV7-8 and J usage is TRBJ1-6, with D tentatively TRBD1 (6 bases). V was cut by 5 bases and J by 11 bases, with 10 bases left in between. Germline V gene data show CDR1 as SGHVS and CDR2 as FQNEAQ. This CDR3 spans 12 amino acids. This chain's CDR3 is CASSPQGPPLHF. For the CDR3, the DNA is TGTGCCAGCAGCCCCCAGGGGCCACCCCTCCACTTT.

The DNA of the CDR3 is TGTGCCAGCAGCGTAGATCGGGGCGCGGGAGATGAAAAACTGTTTTTT. It is translated as CASSVDRGAGDEKLFF. V is TRBV9 and J is TRBJ1-4; maybe TRBD1 (5 bases). CDR3 length equals 16 residues. V dropped 0 bases and J dropped 6 bases, with 15 bases sitting between them. Per the germline V gene, CDR1 is SGDLS and CDR2 is YYNGEE.

The genes are TRBV5-1 and TRBJ1-1, with D perhaps matching TRBD1 (6 bases). Germline V lookup: CDR1 SGHRS, CDR2 YFSETQ. The CDR3 is made up of 14 amino acids. V was trimmed by 4 bases and J by 0 bases, leaving 10 bases between them. The CDR3 region has the DNA TGCGCCAGCAGCCGACAGGAAATGAACACTGAAGCTTTCTTT. It yields the protein CASSRQEMNTEAFF.

This clone occurred once. This sequence joins TRBV19 and TRBJ2-7; 7 nucleotides line up with TRBD1. The J segment lost 3 bases and the V segment lost 6 bases, leaving 8 bases of the junction unmatched. This CDR3 is built from 14 residues. Per germline, CDR1 LNHDA and CDR2 SQIVND (reference sequence). The DNA of the CDR3 is TGTGCCAGTAGGGCAGGGGGTTTTGACTACGAGCAGTACTTC. This encodes CASRAGGFDYEQYF.

This chain connects TRBV4-2 to TRBJ2-3; 9 bases are a match to TRBD2. Per germline, CDR1 LGHNA and CDR2 YNFKEQ. This CDR3 has 16 residues. Trimming removed 0 bases from V and 2 bases from J; junction bases left unmatched: 3. DNA of the CDR3: TGTGCCAGCAGCCAAGAAGTAGCGGGAGCCACAGATACGCAGTATTTT. Its translation: CASSQEVAGATDTQYF.

Only a few counts were recorded for this clone. The chain recombines TRBV4-1 with TRBJ1-3, with 9 bases that match TRBD1. Trimming took 1 base from V and 1 from J; bases not matched to a gene: 8. From germline, CDR1 is MGHRA and CDR2 YSYEKL. This CDR3 has 18 amino acids. The CDR3 region has the DNA TGCGCCAGCAGCCAAGGGCGGACAGGGGAGTTTTCTGGAAACACCATATATTTT. It specifies CASSQGRTGEFSGNTIYF.

This chain links TRBV28 with TRBJ2-7, with 7 bases identical to TRBD2. V was clipped by 4 bases and J by 0 bases; unmatched bases: 3. Germline values: CDR1 MDHEN, CDR2 SYDVKM. This CDR3 has 14 amino acids. The CDR3 nucleotides are TGTGCCAGCAGTTGGGCGGGAGACTCCTACGAGCAGTACTTC. Amino acid sequence: CASSWAGDSYEQYF.

J is TRBJ1-1 and V is TRBV5-1; D is uncertain. There are 11 residues in the CDR3. Germline V CDR1 and CDR2: SGHRS, YFSETQ. Trimming took 6 bases from V and 0 from J, leaving 3 bases between them. The chain's CDR3 is CASTLNTEAFF. CDR3 DNA: TGCGCCAGCACGTTGAACACTGAAGCTTTCTTT.